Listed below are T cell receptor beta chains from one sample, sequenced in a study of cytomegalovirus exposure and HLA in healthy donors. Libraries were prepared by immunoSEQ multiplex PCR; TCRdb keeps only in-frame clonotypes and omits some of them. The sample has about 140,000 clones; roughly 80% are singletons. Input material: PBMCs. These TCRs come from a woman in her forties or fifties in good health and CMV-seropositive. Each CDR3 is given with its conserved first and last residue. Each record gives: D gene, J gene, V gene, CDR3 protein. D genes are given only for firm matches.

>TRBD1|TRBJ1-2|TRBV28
CASSFAGTGHYGYTF
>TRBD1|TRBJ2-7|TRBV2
CASSEEGQGAYEQYF
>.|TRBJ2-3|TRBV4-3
CASSPNRVDTQYF
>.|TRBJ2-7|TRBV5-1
CASSPGLGRGEQYF
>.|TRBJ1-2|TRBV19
CASSTTTGLYGYTF
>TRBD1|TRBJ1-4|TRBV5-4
CASSSQGANEKLFF
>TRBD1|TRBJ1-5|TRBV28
CASRPPGTDHQPQHF
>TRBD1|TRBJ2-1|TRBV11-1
CASSFKAPGQGYNEQFF
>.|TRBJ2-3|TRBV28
CASRLQGTDTQYF
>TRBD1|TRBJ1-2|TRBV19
CASTPDRAFTPSNYGYTF
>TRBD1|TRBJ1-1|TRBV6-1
CASRLQGMNTEAFF
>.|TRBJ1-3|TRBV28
CASSNPGSSGNTIYF
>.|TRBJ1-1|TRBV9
CASSVMGPGTEAFF
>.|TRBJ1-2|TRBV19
CASTDGGPGYTF
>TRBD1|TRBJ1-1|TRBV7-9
CASSSQGGETEAFF
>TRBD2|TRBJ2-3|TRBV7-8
CASSLTSGTRDTQYF
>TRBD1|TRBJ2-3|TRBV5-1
CASSSTGGWADTQYF
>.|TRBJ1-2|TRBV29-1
CSVLISGYGYTF
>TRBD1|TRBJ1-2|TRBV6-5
CASRNRGNNYGYTF
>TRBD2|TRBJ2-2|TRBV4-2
CASSQVDLAGNTGELFF
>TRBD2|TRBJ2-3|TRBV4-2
CASSQDGAGGPGDTQYF
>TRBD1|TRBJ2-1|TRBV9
CASSPRLRGQGADEQFF
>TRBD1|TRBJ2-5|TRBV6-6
CASSYRDRGNGQYF
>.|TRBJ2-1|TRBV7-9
CASSLDLSSGEQFF
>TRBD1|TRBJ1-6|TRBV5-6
CATRNNRGSYNSPLHF
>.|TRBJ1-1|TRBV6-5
CASSRGGRNTEAFF
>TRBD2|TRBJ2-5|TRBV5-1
CASSLAAGDDTQYF
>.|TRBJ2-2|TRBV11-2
CASRQMQAAGELFF
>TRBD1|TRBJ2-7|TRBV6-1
CASSERGPLSYEQYF
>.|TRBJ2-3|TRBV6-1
CASSIAELTDTQYF
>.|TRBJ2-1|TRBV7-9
CASSLDGRVTYNEQFF
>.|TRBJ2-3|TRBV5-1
CASSLGQAEADTQYF
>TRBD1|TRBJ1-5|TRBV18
CASSRDSSNQPQHF
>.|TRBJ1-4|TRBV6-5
CASSRTDWGEKLFF
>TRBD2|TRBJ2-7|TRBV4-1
CASSQDSRLAVYEQYF
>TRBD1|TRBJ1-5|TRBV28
CASTLPQGAKQPQHF
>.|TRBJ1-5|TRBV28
CASIPQGNQPQHF
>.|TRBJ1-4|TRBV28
CASSLETAEKLFF
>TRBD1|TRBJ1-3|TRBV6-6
CASTLTGGDGNTIYF
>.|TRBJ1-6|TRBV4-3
CASSQDGREASPLHF
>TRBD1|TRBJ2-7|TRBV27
CASSSLARGQGVYEQYF
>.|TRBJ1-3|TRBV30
CAWTTGSGNTIYF
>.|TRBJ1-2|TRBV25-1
CASRGSSYGYTF